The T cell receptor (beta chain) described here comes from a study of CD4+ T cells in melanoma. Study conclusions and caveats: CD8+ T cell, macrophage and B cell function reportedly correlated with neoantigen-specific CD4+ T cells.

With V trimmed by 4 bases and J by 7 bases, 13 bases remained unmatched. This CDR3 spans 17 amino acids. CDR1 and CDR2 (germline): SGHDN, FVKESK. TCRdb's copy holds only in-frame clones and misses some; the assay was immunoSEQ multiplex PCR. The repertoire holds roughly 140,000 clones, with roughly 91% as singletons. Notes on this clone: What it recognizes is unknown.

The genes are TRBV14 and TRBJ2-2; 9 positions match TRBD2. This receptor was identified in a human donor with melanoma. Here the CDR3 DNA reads TGTGCCAGCAGCCCAAGGACTAGCGCGACCAATAGCGGGGAGCTGTTTTTT. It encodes CASSPRTSATNSGELFF.